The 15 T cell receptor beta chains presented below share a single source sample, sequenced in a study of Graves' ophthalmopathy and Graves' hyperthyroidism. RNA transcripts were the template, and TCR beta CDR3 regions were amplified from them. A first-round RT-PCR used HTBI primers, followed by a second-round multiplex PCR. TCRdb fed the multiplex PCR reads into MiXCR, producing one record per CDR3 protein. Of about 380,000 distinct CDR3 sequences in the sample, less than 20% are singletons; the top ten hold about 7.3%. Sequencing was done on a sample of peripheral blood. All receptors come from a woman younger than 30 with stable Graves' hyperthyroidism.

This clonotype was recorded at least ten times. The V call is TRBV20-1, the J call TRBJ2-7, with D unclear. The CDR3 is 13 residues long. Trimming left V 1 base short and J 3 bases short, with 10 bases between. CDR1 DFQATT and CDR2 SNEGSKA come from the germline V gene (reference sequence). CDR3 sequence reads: CSARGRIDYEQYF. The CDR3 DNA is TGCAGTGCTAGAGGCAGGATAGACTACGAGCAGTACTTC.

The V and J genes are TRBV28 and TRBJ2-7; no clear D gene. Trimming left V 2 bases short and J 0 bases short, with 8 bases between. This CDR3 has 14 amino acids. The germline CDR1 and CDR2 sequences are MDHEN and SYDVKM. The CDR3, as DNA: TGTGCCAGCAGTTTAATCGCCAGCTCCTACGAGCAGTACTTC. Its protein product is CASSLIASSYEQYF.

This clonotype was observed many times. CDR3 amino acids: CSAAVGANYGYTF. As DNA, the CDR3 is TGCAGCGCCGCGGTCGGGGCCAACTATGGCTACACCTTC. J is TRBJ1-2 and V is TRBV29-1, with D possibly being TRBD1 (5 bases). Germline CDR1 reads SQVTM; CDR2 reads ANQGSEA. The CDR3 covers 13 residues. The germline V and J ends were trimmed by 7 bases and 2 bases, with 14 bases remaining between them.

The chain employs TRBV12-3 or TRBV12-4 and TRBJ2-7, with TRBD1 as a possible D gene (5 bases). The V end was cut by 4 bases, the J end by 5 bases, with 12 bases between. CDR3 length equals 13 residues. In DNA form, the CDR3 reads TGTGCCAGCAGTTCGGCAGGGAACCACGAGCAGTACTTC. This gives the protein CASSSAGNHEQYF.

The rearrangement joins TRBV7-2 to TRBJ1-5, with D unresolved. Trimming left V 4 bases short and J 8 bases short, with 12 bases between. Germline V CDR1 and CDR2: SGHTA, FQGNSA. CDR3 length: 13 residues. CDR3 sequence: CASSSWEPEPQHF. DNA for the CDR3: TGTGCCAGCAGCTCATGGGAACCTGAGCCCCAGCATTTT.

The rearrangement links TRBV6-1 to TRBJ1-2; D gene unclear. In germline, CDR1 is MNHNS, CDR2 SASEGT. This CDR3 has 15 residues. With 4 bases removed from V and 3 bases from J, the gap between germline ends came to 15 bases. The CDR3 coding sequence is TGTGCCAGCAGTGGCCGATGGGCGTTGGACTATGGCTACACCTTC. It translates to CASSGRWALDYGYTF.

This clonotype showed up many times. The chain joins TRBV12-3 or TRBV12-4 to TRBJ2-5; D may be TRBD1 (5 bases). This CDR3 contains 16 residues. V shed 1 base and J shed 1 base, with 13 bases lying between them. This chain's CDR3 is CASSLGGHPPQETQYF. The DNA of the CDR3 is TGTGCCAGCAGTTTAGGGGGCCACCCCCCCCAAGAGACCCAGTACTTC.

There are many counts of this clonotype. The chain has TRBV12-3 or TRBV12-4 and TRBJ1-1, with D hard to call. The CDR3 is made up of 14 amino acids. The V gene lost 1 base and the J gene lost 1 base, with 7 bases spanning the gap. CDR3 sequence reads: CASSLGDWNTEAFF. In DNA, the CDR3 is TGTGCCAGCAGTTTAGGGGATTGGAACACTGAAGCTTTCTTT.

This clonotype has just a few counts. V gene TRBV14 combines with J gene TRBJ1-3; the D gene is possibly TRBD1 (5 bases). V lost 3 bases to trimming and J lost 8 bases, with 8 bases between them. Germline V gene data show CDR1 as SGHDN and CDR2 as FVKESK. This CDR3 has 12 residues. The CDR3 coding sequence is TGTGCCAGCAGCCATGCGGGGGACACCATATATTTT. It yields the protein CASSHAGDTIYF.

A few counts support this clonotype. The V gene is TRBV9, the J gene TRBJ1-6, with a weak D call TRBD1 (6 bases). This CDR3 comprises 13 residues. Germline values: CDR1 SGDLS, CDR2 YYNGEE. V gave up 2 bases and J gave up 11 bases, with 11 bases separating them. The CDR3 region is CASSVGQRTPLHF. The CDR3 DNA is TGTGCCAGCAGCGTTGGACAGAGAACACCCCTCCACTTT. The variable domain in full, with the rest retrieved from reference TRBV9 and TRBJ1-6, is DSGVTQTPKHLITATGQRVTLRCSPRSGDLSVYWYQQSLDQGLQFLIQYYNGEERAKGNILERFSAQQFPDLHSELNLSSLELGDSALYFCASSVGQRTPLHFGNGTRLTVT.

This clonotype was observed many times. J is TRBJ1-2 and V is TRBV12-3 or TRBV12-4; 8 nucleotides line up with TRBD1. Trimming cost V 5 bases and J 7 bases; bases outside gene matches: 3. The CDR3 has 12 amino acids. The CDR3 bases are TGTGCCAGCAGTCTGGACAGGGTTGGCTACACCTTC. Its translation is CASSLDRVGYTF.

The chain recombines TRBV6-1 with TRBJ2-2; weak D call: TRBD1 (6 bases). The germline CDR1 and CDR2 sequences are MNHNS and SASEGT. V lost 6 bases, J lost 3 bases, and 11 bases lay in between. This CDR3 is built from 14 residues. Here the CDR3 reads CASSLQGDTGELFF. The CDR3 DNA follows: TGTGCCAGCAGCCTACAGGGAGACACCGGGGAGCTGTTTTTT.

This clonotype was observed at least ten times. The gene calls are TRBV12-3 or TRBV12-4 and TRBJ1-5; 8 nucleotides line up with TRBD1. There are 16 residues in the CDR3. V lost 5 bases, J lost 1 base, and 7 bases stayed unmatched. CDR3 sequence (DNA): TGTGCCAGCAGTCCCCGGACAGGGCCAAGCAATCAGCCCCAGCATTTT. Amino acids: CASSPRTGPSNQPQHF.

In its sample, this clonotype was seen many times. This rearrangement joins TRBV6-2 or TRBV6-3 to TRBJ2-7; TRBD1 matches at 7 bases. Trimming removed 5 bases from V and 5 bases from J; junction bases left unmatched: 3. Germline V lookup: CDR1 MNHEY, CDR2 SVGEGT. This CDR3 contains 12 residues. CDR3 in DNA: TGTGCCAGCAGTACAGGGGAAAACGAGCAGTACTTC. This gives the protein CASSTGENEQYF.

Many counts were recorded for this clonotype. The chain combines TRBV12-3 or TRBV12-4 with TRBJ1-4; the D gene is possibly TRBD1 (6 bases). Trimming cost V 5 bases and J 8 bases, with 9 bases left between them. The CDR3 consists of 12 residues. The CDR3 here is CASSLTGEKLFF. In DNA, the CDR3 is TGTGCCAGCAGTCTCACAGGGGAAAAACTGTTTTTT.